The next 30 T cell receptor beta chains were all read from a single sample in a study of blood T cells in healthy people across ages. A second PCR of about 6 to 12 cycles used a sample-barcoded 5' primer and a J-beta primer mix. MiXCR, applied by TCRdb to the 5' RACE reads, yields one record per CDR3 protein. Of around 1,000,000 distinct CDR3 sequences listed, less than 25% are singletons. The same data also went into a second study, on T cells of mothers and their children.

Sample: blood. These receptors came from a girl aged 2-9 years in good health.

This clonotype was seen a handful of times. This chain uses TRBV2 with TRBJ1-1, with TRBD1 matching over 7 bases. The CDR3 length is 14 residues. Germline CDR1 and CDR2: SNHLY and FYNNEI. Trimming removed 4 bases from V and 4 bases from J; junction bases left unmatched: 6. As DNA, the CDR3 is TGTGCCAGCAGTGTAGAGGGGGCAGCCACTGAAGCTTTCTTT. This translates into CASSVEGAATEAFF.

The chain employs TRBV11-2 and TRBJ2-5; D is perhaps TRBD1 or TRBD2 (5 bases each). The V and J ends lost 8 bases and 2 bases respectively, with 18 bases between them. There are 15 residues in the CDR3. From germline, CDR1 is SGHAT and CDR2 FQNNGV. The CDR3 loop is CASLDSGTYQETQYF. The CDR3 region has the DNA TGTGCCAGCTTGGATTCCGGGACCTATCAAGAGACCCAGTACTTC.

This clonotype was counted between two and nine times. The chain uses TRBV7-2 and TRBJ2-3; tentatively, D is TRBD1 (5 bases). Per germline, CDR1 SGHTA and CDR2 FQGNSA. The CDR3 is 14 residues long. V was pared by 5 bases and J by 0 bases, with 9 bases between. In nucleotides, the CDR3 is TGTGCCAGCAGCACTAAGGGGAGCACAGATACGCAGTATTTT. Translating it yields CASSTKGSTDTQYF. The full variable domain, with the rest looked up from reference TRBV7-2 and TRBJ2-3, is GAGVSQSPSNKVTEKGKDVELRCDPISGHTALYWYRQSLGQGLEFLIYFQGNSAPDKSGLPSDRFSAERTGGSVSTLTIQRTQQEDSAVYLCASSTKGSTDTQYFGPGTRLTVL.

This clonotype appeared a few times. This chain connects TRBV12-3 or TRBV12-4 to TRBJ1-5; 8 bases are shared with TRBD1. The CDR3 length is 14 residues. V lost 5 bases to trimming and J lost 8 bases; unmatched junction nucleotides: 8. The CDR3 protein is CASSHPTGVKPQHF. The CDR3 DNA is TGTGCCAGCAGTCATCCGACAGGGGTGAAGCCCCAGCATTTT.

This chain connects TRBV11-2 to TRBJ2-3; 11 nucleotides agree with TRBD2. This CDR3 is built from 17 residues. The junction had 5 bases not matched to a gene; V was cut back by 3 bases and J by 0 bases. Per the germline V gene, CDR1 is SGHAT and CDR2 is FQNNGV. CDR3 residues: CASSLTSGDTSTDTQYF. CDR3 bases: TGTGCCAGCAGCTTGACTAGCGGGGATACTAGCACAGATACGCAGTATTTT.

This clonotype was counted between two and nine times. V usage is TRBV5-1 and J usage is TRBJ2-2; tentative D call: TRBD1 (5 bases). The V end was cut by 3 bases, the J end by 2 bases, with 8 bases between. Germline lookup yields CDR1 SGHRS and CDR2 YFSETQ. This CDR3 region has 14 residues. The CDR3 loop reads CASSWTLNTGELFF. The CDR3 nucleotides read TGCGCCAGCAGCTGGACACTTAACACCGGGGAGCTGTTTTTT.

This clonotype was found a few times. The CDR3, as DNA: TGTGCCAGCAGCCAAGACATGGCCCTGACAGGGGTCGGCTACACCTTC. It codes for CASSQDMALTGVGYTF. This rearrangement joins TRBV14 to TRBJ1-2; 8 bases map to TRBD1. The germline V gene encodes CDR1 SGHDN and CDR2 FVKESK. The V segment lost 0 bases and the J segment 8 bases; nucleotides outside the gene matches: 11. This CDR3 has 16 amino acids.

This chain joins TRBV3-1 and TRBJ1-2, with no clear D. There are 15 residues in the CDR3. V gave up 5 bases and J gave up 5 bases, with 18 bases separating them. The V gene's germline CDR1 is LGHDT and CDR2 YNNKEL (reference sequence). CDR3 nucleotides: TGTGCCAGCAGCACAACTGCGATGGACGTTTATGGCTACACCTTC. Residues: CASSTTAMDVYGYTF.

This clonotype showed up just a few times. Sequence at one end of the junction differs from germline and may be a read error. The chain uses TRBV28 and TRBJ2-5; D unclear. The germline CDR1 and CDR2 sequences are MDHEN and SYDVKM. The CDR3 totals 12 residues. CDR3 residues: CASSFGKLLMHF. CDR3 nucleotides: TGTGCCAGCAGTTTCGGCAAATTGTTAATGCACTTC.

The chain has TRBV9 and TRBJ1-1, with TRBD2 matching over 10 bases. The J call may be wrong; the DNA end is better matched by TRBJ2-5. Germline-derived CDR1 and CDR2 are SGDLS and YYNGEE. CDR3 length: 16 residues. CDR3 sequence: CASSDPSGLAQETQYF. The CDR3 bases are TGTGCCAGCAGCGACCCCTCGGGACTAGCGCAGGAGACCCAGTACTTC.

This clonotype was recorded a few times. V is TRBV9 and J is TRBJ1-4, with D perhaps TRBD1 (5 bases). The CDR3 length is 14 residues. The germline gives CDR1 SGDLS, CDR2 YYNGEE. V dropped 3 bases and J dropped 7 bases, with 13 bases sitting between them. For the CDR3, the DNA is TGTGCCAGCAGCGATGGTGGGGGAGGTGAAAAACTGTTTTTT. It codes for CASSDGGGGEKLFF.

This clonotype has only a few counts. This chain uses TRBV11-2 with TRBJ2-3, with D maybe TRBD1 (5 bases). V was pared by 2 bases and J by 0 bases, with 12 bases between. Per germline, CDR1 SGHAT and CDR2 FQNNGV. The CDR3 has 16 residues. The CDR3 is CASSLLGAYSTDTQYF. DNA of the CDR3: TGTGCCAGCAGCTTACTTGGGGCCTATAGCACAGATACGCAGTATTTT.

The gene calls are TRBV7-2 and TRBJ1-2; 8 bases are a match to TRBD1. Germline lookup yields CDR1 SGHTA and CDR2 FQGNSA. Trimming removed 4 bases from V and 3 bases from J; junction bases left unmatched: 7. CDR3 size: 15 residues. The DNA of the CDR3 is TGTGCCAGCAGCTACCACGGACAGGGCGACTATGGCTACACCTTC. Residues: CASSYHGQGDYGYTF.

This clonotype was counted only a few times. This rearrangement joins TRBV29-1 to TRBJ2-7, with a tentative D call TRBD2 (5 bases). The length of the CDR3 is 12 residues. V lost 6 bases and J 0 bases, leaving 9 bases between the germline ends. Germline CDR1 and CDR2: SQVTM and ANQGSEA. CDR3 residues: CSVRGDSYEQYF. The CDR3 nucleotides are TGCAGCGTACGGGGAGACTCCTACGAGCAGTACTTC.

This clonotype was found many times. V and J are TRBV12-3 or TRBV12-4 and TRBJ1-2; D perhaps matches TRBD1 (5 bases). Trimming removed 6 bases from V and 3 bases from J, with 5 bases in between. The CDR3 is 11 residues long. CDR3 sequence: CASSRDYGYTF. The CDR3 nucleotides read TGTGCCAGCAGCAGGGACTATGGCTACACCTTC.

This clonotype was counted only a few times. The V and J genes are TRBV6-2 or TRBV6-3 and TRBJ2-7, with D possibly called TRBD1 or TRBD2 (5 bases each). With 2 bases removed from V and 0 bases from J, the gap between germline ends came to 11 bases. This CDR3 has 15 residues. Germline V lookup: CDR1 MNHEY, CDR2 SVGEGT. Here the CDR3 DNA reads TGTGCCAGCAGTTACCCGGGACGGAGCTCCTACGAGCAGTACTTC. Protein: CASSYPGRSSYEQYF.

The rearrangement joins TRBV7-2 to TRBJ2-7; D possibly uses TRBD1 or TRBD2 (6 bases each). Germline V gene lookup returns CDR1 SGHTA and CDR2 FQGNSA. The CDR3 totals 17 residues. V shed 3 bases and J shed 0 bases, with 18 bases lying between them. The CDR3 DNA reads as TGTGCCAGCAGCTTTGAGGCGAGGGGGGAGAGCTCCTACGAGCAGTACTTC. Translating gives CASSFEARGESSYEQYF.

A few counts support this clonotype. V is TRBV2 and J is TRBJ2-1, with 8 positions matching TRBD2. In germline, CDR1 is SNHLY, CDR2 FYNNEI. This CDR3 has 13 residues. V was pared by 0 bases and J by 14 bases, with 6 bases of the junction left unmatched. DNA for the CDR3: TGTGCCAGCAGTGAAGCGCTTCGGGGGGGCGAGTTCTTC. Encoded protein: CASSEALRGGEFF.

This clonotype was counted between two and nine times. The chain has TRBV20-1 and TRBJ1-2; D uncertain. The ends were cut back, 4 bases at V and 2 bases at J, with 8 bases in the middle. The V gene's germline CDR1 is DFQATT and CDR2 SNEGSKA (reference sequence). CDR3 size: 12 residues. In nucleotides, the CDR3 is TGCAGTGCTACGACCCTCAACTATGGCTACACCTTC. This codes for CSATTLNYGYTF.

The genes are TRBV20-1 and TRBJ2-5; 7 nucleotides align to TRBD1. Per germline, CDR1 DFQATT and CDR2 SNEGSKA (reference sequence). The trim removed 5 bases at V and 1 base at J, leaving 4 bases unmatched. There are 13 residues in the CDR3. The CDR3 is CSAAGTAQETQYF. For the CDR3, the DNA is TGCAGTGCTGCCGGGACAGCCCAAGAGACCCAGTACTTC.

This clonotype showed up just a few times. This CDR3 is CAISAKDRGYEEQFF. In DNA, the CDR3 is TGTGCCATCAGTGCTAAGGACAGGGGGTATGAGGAGCAGTTCTTC. The chain is built from TRBV10-3 and TRBJ2-5; 10 nucleotides agree with TRBD1. Judging by the DNA end, TRBJ2-1 fits better; the J call may be wrong. CDR1 ENHRY and CDR2 SYGVKD come from the germline V gene. This CDR3 contains 15 residues.

There are a few counts of this clonotype. The chain is built from TRBV12-3 or TRBV12-4 and TRBJ2-7; D not certain. The CDR3 has 12 amino acids. V lost 4 bases, J lost 2 bases, and 6 bases lay in between. The CDR3: CASSWRAYEQYF. CDR3 bases: TGTGCCAGCAGTTGGCGTGCCTACGAGCAGTACTTC.

This chain connects TRBV5-1 to TRBJ2-7; weak D call: TRBD2 (6 bases). Between the trimmed V and J ends, which lost 1 base and 2 bases, there was a span of 13 bases. Germline-derived CDR1 and CDR2 are SGHRS and YFSETQ. The CDR3 consists of 15 residues. The CDR3 DNA follows: TGCGCCAGCAGCTTGACTGGTGCGGGAACCTACGAGCAGTACTTC. Translating it yields CASSLTGAGTYEQYF.

The chain joins TRBV12-3 or TRBV12-4 to TRBJ2-7; 8 positions match TRBD2. The V and J ends lost 7 bases and 1 base, in that order; junction bases with no gene match: 6. This CDR3 is 14 amino acids long. CDR3 coding DNA: TGTGCCAGCACCCAGACTAGCGATTCCTACGAGCAGTACTTC. This sequence encodes CASTQTSDSYEQYF.

This clonotype appeared a few times. The genes are TRBV25-1 and TRBJ1-2, with D unresolved. V lost 2 bases and J 9 bases, leaving 13 bases between the germline ends. This CDR3 has 13 residues. Looked up from germline, CDR1 is MGHDK and CDR2 is SYGVNS. The CDR3 nucleotides read TGTGCCAGCAGTGAACGCACAAGGGCAAGCTACACCTTC. Protein product: CASSERTRASYTF.

The table lists this clonotype with a few counts. The gene calls are TRBV7-8 and TRBJ2-1; 7 bases agree with TRBD2. Germline trimming cut 1 base from V and 4 bases from J; bases unmatched to any gene: 7. Germline CDR1 is SGHVS and CDR2 is FQNEAQ. This CDR3 has 16 residues. The CDR3 loop is CASSLGTGGTYNEQFF. The CDR3 DNA reads as TGTGCCAGCAGCTTAGGCACGGGAGGAACGTACAATGAGCAGTTCTTC.

This clonotype was seen a few times. The chain joins TRBV7-6 to TRBJ2-7; 11 bases fit TRBD1. The germline CDR1 and CDR2 sequences are SGHVS and FNYEAQ. The V segment lost 5 bases and the J segment 6 bases; nucleotides outside the gene matches: 6. The CDR3 contains 14 residues. CDR3 DNA sequence: TGTGCCAGCAGCGCGGGACAGGGGGTGGGCGAGCAGTACTTC. Translation: CASSAGQGVGEQYF.

This clonotype was counted a single time. The J gene is TRBJ2-3, the V gene TRBV29-1; possible D gene TRBD1, 6 bases. The CDR3 is 11 residues long. V was shortened by 6 bases and J by 4 bases, with 8 bases between the two germline ends. CDR1 and CDR2 (germline): SQVTM, ANQGSEA. CDR3 amino acids: CSVNRADTQYF. CDR3 DNA sequence: TGCAGCGTAAACAGGGCAGATACGCAGTATTTT.

The chain links TRBV29-1 to TRBJ2-1; 7 nucleotides agree with TRBD2. In germline, CDR1 is SQVTM, CDR2 ANQGSEA. The V segment lost 0 bases and the J segment 1 base; nucleotides outside the gene matches: 6. This CDR3 has 16 residues. The CDR3: CSVEEVRGGSYNEQFF. The DNA for the CDR3 is TGCAGCGTTGAAGAGGTCCGGGGAGGGTCCTACAATGAGCAGTTCTTC.

This chain uses TRBV4-3 with TRBJ2-3; 9 nucleotides align to TRBD1. CDR3 length equals 13 residues. The germline V gene has CDR1 LGHNA and CDR2 YSLEER. Unmatched junction bases numbered 5, after V lost 8 bases and J lost 5 bases. The CDR3 region is CASHTGGEDTQYF. The CDR3 coding sequence is TGCGCCAGCCACACAGGGGGCGAAGATACGCAGTATTTT.